The entry below gives a single T cell receptor beta chain sequence along with its context. In the authors' methods: Estimates of nucleated cell counts were drawn from the amplification of reference gene primers. The protocol was immunoSEQ multiplex PCR, while the TCRdb copy is restricted to in-frame clones and leaves out a portion. V, J and clone size reflect that table, while D and trimming were determined from the DNA. The repertoire holds 25,000 to 30,000 clones, with around 88% as singletons. There are 13 residues in the CDR3. V was pared by 10 bases and J by 8 bases, with 17 bases between. Per the germline V gene, CDR1 is KGHDR and CDR2 is SFDVKD. The data belong to a study of blood T cell repertoires in COVID-19.

This sequence originates from a man between 65 and 85 years old with acute or convalescent COVID-19. The sequenced material came from peripheral blood. The chain recombines TRBV24-1 with TRBJ2-1; D might be TRBD2 (7 bases). This chain's CDR3 is CATRGGESDEQFF. The DNA of the CDR3 is TGTGCCACTCGAGGGGGGGAGAGCGATGAGCAGTTCTTC.